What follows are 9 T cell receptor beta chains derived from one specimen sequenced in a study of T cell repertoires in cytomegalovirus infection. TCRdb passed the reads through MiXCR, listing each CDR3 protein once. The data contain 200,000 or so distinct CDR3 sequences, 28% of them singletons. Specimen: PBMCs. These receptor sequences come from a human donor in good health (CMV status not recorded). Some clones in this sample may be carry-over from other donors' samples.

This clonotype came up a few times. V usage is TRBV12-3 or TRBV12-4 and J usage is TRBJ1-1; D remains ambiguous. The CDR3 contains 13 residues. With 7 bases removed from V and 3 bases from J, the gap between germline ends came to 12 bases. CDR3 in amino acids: CASTLTRDTEAFF. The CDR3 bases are TGTGCCAGCACTTTGACCAGAGACACTGAAGCTTTCTTT.

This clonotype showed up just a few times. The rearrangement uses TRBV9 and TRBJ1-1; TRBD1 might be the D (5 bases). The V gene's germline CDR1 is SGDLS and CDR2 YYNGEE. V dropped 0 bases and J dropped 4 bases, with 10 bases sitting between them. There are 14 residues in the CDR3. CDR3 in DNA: TGTGCCAGCAGCGTAGCTACGGGGGGCACTGAAGCTTTCTTT. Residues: CASSVATGGTEAFF.

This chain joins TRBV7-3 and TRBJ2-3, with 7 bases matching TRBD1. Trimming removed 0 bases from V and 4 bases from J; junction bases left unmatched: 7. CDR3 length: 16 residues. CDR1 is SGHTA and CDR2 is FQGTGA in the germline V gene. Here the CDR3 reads CASSLTLGGSADTQYF. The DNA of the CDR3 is TGTGCCAGCAGCTTAACGCTAGGGGGCTCTGCAGATACGCAGTATTTT.

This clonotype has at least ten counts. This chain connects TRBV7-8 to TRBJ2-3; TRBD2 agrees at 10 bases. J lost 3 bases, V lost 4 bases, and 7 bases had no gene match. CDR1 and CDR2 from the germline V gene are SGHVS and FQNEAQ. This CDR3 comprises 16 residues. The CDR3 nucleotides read TGTGCCAGCAGCTCCGCCGGACTAGCGGCAACAGATACGCAGTATTTT. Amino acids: CASSSAGLAATDTQYF.

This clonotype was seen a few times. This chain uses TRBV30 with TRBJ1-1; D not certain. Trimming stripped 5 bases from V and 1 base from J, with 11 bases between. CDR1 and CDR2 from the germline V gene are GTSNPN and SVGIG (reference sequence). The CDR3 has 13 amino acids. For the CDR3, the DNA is TGTGCCTGGGGGCCGGGAACGAACACTGAAGCTTTCTTT. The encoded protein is CAWGPGTNTEAFF.

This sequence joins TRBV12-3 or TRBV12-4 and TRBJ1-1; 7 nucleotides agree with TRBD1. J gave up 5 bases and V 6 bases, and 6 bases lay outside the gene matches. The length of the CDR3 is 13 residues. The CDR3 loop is CASSKQGWTEAFF. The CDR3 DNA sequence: TGTGCCAGCAGCAAACAGGGGTGGACTGAAGCTTTCTTT.

This CDR3 reads CSARDKKALSYGYTF. The CDR3 nucleotides are TGCAGTGCTAGAGACAAGAAGGCGCTCAGCTATGGCTACACCTTC. The genes are TRBV20-1 and TRBJ1-2; no definite D call. The CDR3 loop spans 15 amino acids. V shed 0 bases and J shed 4 bases, with 15 bases lying between them. Germline loops: CDR1 DFQATT, CDR2 SNEGSKA (reference sequence).

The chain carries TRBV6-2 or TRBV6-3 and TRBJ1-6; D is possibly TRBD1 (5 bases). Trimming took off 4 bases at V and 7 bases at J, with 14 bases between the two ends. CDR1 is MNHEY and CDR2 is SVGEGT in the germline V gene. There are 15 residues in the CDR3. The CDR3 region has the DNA TGTGCCAGCAGTTCGAGGACACCCGGGAATTCACCCCTCCACTTT. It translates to CASSSRTPGNSPLHF.

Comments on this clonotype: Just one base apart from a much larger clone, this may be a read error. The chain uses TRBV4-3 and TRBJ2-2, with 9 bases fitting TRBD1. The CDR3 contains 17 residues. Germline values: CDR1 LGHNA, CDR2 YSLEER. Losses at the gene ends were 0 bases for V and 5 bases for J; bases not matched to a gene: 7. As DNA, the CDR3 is TGCGCCAGCAGCCAAGATCCGGGGACAGGGATTACCGGGGAGCTGTTTTTT. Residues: CASSQDPGTGITGELFF.